There are many counts of the clone carrying this T cell receptor beta chain. The sample belongs to a study of prognosis after radiotherapy for stage I lung cancer. Study information: Patients with non-small cell lung cancer were all judged medically inoperable. The patient group consisted of 10 to 15 men and roughly six women whose ages spanned about 53 to 95, median around 68 years.

Genomic DNA served as the source from which two-round multiplex PCR generated TCR beta CDR3 amplicons. Amplification in first-round PCR relied on primers specific to each TRBV and TRBJ gene. One entry per CDR3 protein, called by TCRdb with MiXCR from the multiplex PCR reads. This table has approximately 17,000 distinct CDR3 sequences, around two fifths appearing once. From germline, CDR1 is LGHDT and CDR2 YNNKEL (reference sequence). V shed 0 bases, J shed 5 bases, and the junction held 9 bases outside the gene matches. The CDR3 sequence is 17 residues long. The gene calls are TRBV3-1 and TRBJ2-3, with 9 bases matching TRBD2. This specimen consisted of PBMCs, obtained before or after stereotactic body radiation therapy (not recorded which). The source of this sequence is a donor older than 45 with non-small cell lung cancer. For the CDR3, the DNA is TGTGCCAGCAGCCAAGAGTCCAGCGGGAGGTACGGAGATACGCAGTATTTT. Its protein product is CASSQESSGRYGDTQYF.